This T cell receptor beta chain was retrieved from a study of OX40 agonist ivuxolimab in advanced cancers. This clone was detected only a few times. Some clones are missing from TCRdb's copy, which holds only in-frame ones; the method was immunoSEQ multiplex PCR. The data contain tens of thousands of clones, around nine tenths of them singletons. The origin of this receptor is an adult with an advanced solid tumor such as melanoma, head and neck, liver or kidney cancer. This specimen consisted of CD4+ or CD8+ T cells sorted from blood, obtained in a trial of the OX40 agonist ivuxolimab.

CDR3 region: CSVRTGAGNTIYF. In DNA form, the CDR3 reads TGCAGCGTGCGGACAGGGGCGGGAAACACCATATATTTT. This chain joins TRBV29-1 and TRBJ1-3, with TRBD1 matching 9 bases. CDR1 SQVTM and CDR2 ANQGSEA come from the germline V gene. With V trimmed by 6 bases and J by 4 bases, 4 bases remained unmatched. This CDR3 has 13 amino acids.